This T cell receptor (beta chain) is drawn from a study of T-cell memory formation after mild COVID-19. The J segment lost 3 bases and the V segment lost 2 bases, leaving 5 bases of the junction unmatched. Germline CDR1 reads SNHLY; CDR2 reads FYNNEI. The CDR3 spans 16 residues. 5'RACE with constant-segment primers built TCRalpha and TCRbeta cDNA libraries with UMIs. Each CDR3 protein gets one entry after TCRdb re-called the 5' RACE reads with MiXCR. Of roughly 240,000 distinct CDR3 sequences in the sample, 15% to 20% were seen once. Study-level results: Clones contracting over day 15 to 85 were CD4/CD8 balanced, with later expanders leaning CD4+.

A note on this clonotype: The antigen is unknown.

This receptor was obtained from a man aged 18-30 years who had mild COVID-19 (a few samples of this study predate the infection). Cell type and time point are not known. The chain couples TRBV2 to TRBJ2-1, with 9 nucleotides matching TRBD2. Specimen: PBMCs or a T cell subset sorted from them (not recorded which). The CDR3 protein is CASSENLAGIYNEQFF. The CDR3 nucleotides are TGTGCCAGCAGTGAAAACCTAGCGGGGATCTACAATGAGCAGTTCTTC.